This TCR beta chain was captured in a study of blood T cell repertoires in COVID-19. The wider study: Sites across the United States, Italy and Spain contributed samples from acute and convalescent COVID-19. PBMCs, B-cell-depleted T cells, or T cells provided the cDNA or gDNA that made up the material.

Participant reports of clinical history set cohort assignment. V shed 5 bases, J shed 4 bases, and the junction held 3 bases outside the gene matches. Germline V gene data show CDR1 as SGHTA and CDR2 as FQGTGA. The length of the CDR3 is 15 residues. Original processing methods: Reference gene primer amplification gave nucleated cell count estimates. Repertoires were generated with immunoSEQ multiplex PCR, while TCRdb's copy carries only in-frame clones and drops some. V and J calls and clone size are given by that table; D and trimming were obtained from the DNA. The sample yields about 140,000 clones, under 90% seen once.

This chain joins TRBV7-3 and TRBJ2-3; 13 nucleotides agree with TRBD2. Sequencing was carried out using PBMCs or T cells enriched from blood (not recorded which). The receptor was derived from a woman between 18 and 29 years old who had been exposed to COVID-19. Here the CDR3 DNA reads TGTGCCAGCAGCCTCGGGACTAGCGGGGCAGATACGCAGTATTTT. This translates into CASSLGTSGADTQYF.